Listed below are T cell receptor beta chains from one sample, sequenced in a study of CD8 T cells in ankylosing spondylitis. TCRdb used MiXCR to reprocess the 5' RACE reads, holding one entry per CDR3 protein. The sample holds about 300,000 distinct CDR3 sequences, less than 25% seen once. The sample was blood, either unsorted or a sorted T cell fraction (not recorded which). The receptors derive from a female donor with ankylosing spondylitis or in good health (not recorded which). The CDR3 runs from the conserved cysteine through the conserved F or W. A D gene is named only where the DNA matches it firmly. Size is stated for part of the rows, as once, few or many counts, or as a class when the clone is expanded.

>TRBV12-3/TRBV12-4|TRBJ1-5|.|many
TGTGCCAGCAGTTGGGGTCAAGGGCAGCCCCAGCATTTT
CASSWGQGQPQHF
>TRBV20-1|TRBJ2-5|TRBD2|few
TGCAGTGCTAGACCGGGACTAGGCCCTTTTCGTGGGACCCAGTACTTC
CSARPGLGPFRGTQYF
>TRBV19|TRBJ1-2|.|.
TGTGCCAGTAGTTCCCGGGACATCTTTAACTATGGCTACACCTTC
CASSSRDIFNYGYTF
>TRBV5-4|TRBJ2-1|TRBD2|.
TGTGCCAGCAGCCCCCCCCTAGCGGGAGATTGGAATGAGCAGTTCTTC
CASSPPLAGDWNEQFF
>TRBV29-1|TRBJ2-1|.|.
TGCAGCGTTGTGGCCTCCAACTCCTACAATGAGCAGTTCTTC
CSVVASNSYNEQFF
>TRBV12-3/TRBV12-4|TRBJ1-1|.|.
TGTGCCAGCAGCCGGACGGCCCGGGTCACTGAAGCTTTCTTT
CASSRTARVTEAFF
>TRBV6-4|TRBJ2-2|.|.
TGTGCCAGCAGTAGTGACGGGACTGCGAACACCGGGGAGCTGTTTTTT
CASSSDGTANTGELFF
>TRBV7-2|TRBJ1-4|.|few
TGTGCCAGCACCATATCAAGGGGATTGGCTAATGAAAAACTGTTTTTT
CASTISRGLANEKLFF
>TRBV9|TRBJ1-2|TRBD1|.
TGTGCCAACAGCGTAAGGACAGGGCAGGGCTACACCTTC
CANSVRTGQGYTF
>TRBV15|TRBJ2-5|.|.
TGTGCCACCAGCAGGGGCAAAGGAGAGACCCAGTACTTC
CATSRGKGETQYF
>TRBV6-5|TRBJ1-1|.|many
TGTGCCAGCAGCACTCAGGGTGACGAAGCTTTCTTT
CASSTQGDEAFF
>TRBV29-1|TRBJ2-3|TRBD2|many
TGCAGCGGGGGTAGGGCGGGAGGAGGTGATACGCAGTATTTT
CSGGRAGGGDTQYF
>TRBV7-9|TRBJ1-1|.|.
TGTGCCAGCAGCGGCGCCGGACTTAGATCTGAAGCTTTCTTT
CASSGAGLRSEAFF
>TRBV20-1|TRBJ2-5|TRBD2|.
TGCAGTGCTGGGGCTAGCGGGACGTCTAGGGGAGAGACCCAGTACTTC
CSAGASGTSRGETQYF
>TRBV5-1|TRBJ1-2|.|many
TGCGCCAGCAGCTTAGACGGGACTGTAAACTATGGCTACACCTTC
CASSLDGTVNYGYTF
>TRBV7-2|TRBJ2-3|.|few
TGTGCCAGCAGCTTAGAAGGTGTTGCATACACAGATACGCAGTATTTT
CASSLEGVAYTDTQYF
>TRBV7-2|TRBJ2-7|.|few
TGTGCCAGCAGCTTAGAGTCGAGTTCCTACGAGCAGTACTTC
CASSLESSSYEQYF
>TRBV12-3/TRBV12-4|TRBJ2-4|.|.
TGTGCCAGCAGGCCGACCCTCACAGGGGCCAAAAACATTCAGTACTTC
CASRPTLTGAKNIQYF
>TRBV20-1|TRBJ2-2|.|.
TGCAGTGCCCGGAGGGCTAGCTGGAACACCGGGGAGCTGTTTTTT
CSARRASWNTGELFF
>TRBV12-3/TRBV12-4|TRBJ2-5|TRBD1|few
TGTGCCAGCAGCCCCGCAGGGACAGGAGTCGAAGAGACCCAGTACTTC
CASSPAGTGVEETQYF
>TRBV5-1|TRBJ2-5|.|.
TGCGCCAGCAGCTTGTCACCACGGCAAGAGACCCAGTACTTC
CASSLSPRQETQYF
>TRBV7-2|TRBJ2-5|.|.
TGTGCCAGCAGCCCGTGGGGGGCAAGAGAGACCCAGTACTTC
CASSPWGARETQYF
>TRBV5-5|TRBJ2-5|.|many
TGTGCCAGCAGCTGGAAAGAGACCCAGTACTTC
CASSWKETQYF